The rows below give T cell receptor beta chains drawn from one sample of a study of blood T cells in healthy people across ages. TCRdb analysed the 5' RACE reads with MiXCR anew, one entry per CDR3 protein. The table has around 1.5 million distinct CDR3 sequences, approximately 32% seen once. The specimen sequenced was blood. Receptors were obtained from a woman aged 30 to 39 in good health. The CDR3 runs from the conserved cysteine through the conserved F or W. The D gene is left open where the match is weak. Only some rows state a clone size, as once, few, many or a class for expanded clones.

CDR3aa,CDR3nt,abundance,d_gene,len,j_gene,v_gene
CASSGPLGEGQETQYF,TGTGCCAGCAGCGGCCCGCTTGGCGAGGGACAAGAGACCCAGTACTTC,.,.,16,TRBJ2-5,TRBV9
CASSPKPGTAITDTQYF,TGTGCCAGCTCACCAAAGCCAGGGACAGCCATCACAGATACGCAGTATTTT,once,TRBD1,17,TRBJ2-3,TRBV18
CSARQGASQGGYTF,TGCAGTGCTAGACAGGGGGCTAGTCAAGGTGGCTACACCTTC,few,TRBD1,14,TRBJ1-2,TRBV20-1
CATSRRGGTGELFF,TGTGCCACCAGCAGGCGGGGTGGAACCGGGGAGCTGTTTTTT,few,.,14,TRBJ2-2,TRBV15
CASSVQSVYTEAFF,TGTGCCAGCAGCGTACAGAGCGTTTACACTGAAGCTTTCTTT,.,.,14,TRBJ1-1,TRBV9
CSPATGRGDTQYF,TGCAGCCCAGCGACGGGGAGGGGGGATACGCAGTATTTT,.,.,13,TRBJ2-3,TRBV29-1
CASSSSASPLHF,TGTGCCAGCAGCTCGAGCGCCTCCCCCCTCCACTTT,.,.,12,TRBJ1-6,TRBV7-8
CASRPQRGGRDTQYF,TGTGCCAGTAGGCCCCAGCGGGGGGGCAGAGATACGCAGTATTTT,.,TRBD2,15,TRBJ2-3,TRBV19
CASSPPGGLNYGYTF,TGTGCCAGCTCACCACCGGGGGGCCTGAACTATGGCTACACCTTC,.,.,15,TRBJ1-2,TRBV18
CASSQVAGLSYNEQFF,TGCGCCAGCAGCCAAGTGGCGGGACTGTCCTACAATGAGCAGTTCTTC,.,.,16,TRBJ2-1,TRBV4-1
CAIAGTSDEETQYF,TGTGCCATCGCCGGGACTAGCGATGAAGAGACCCAGTACTTC,.,TRBD2,14,TRBJ2-5,TRBV10-3
CASSLYADISYEQYF,TGTGCCAGCAGCTTATACGCGGATATCTCCTACGAGCAGTACTTC,few,.,15,TRBJ2-7,TRBV7-8
CASRTGTTNEQYF,TGTGCCAGCAGAACCGGGACTACCAATGAGCAGTACTTC,.,TRBD2,13,TRBJ2-5,TRBV27
CASSLVVSTIGDTQYF,TGCGCCAGCAGCTTGGTAGTCTCGACAATCGGAGATACGCAGTATTTT,.,.,16,TRBJ2-3,TRBV5-1
CASSKALLGLLGETQYF,TGTGCCAGCAGCAAAGCGCTATTAGGGCTTTTAGGAGAGACCCAGTACTTC,.,.,17,TRBJ2-5,TRBV21-1
CSVTSGSAATNEKLFF,TGCAGCGTTACGTCAGGTTCCGCAGCAACTAATGAAAAACTGTTTTTT,few,.,16,TRBJ1-4,TRBV29-1
CASSSSSGGSYEQYF,TGTGCCAGCAGCTCCTCCTCAGGAGGCTCCTACGAGCAGTACTTC,.,.,15,TRBJ2-7,TRBV7-9
CASSLPNRTGRETQYF,TGTGCCAGCAGCTTACCCAACCGGACAGGGCGAGAGACCCAGTACTTC,few,TRBD1,16,TRBJ2-5,TRBV7-2
CASSLSLRTSGRPYEQYF,TGTGCCAGCAGTTTATCCCTCCGGACTAGCGGGAGACCCTACGAGCAGTACTTC,few,TRBD2,18,TRBJ2-7,TRBV27
CSVDLGRVYNEQFF,TGCAGCGTTGACCTCGGCAGGGTCTACAATGAGCAGTTCTTC,.,.,14,TRBJ2-1,TRBV29-1
CSARGGGRSINQPQHF,TGCAGTGCTAGAGGGGGGGGCAGGTCGATTAATCAGCCCCAGCATTTT,once,.,16,TRBJ1-5,TRBV20-1
CASNRDRGEQYHNEQFF,TGTGCCAGCAACCGGGACAGGGGCGAACAATACCACAATGAGCAGTTCTTC,.,.,17,TRBJ2-1,TRBV21-1
CASTMSPLSGNEQFF,TGTGCCAGCACTATGTCCCCCCTTTCGGGAAATGAGCAGTTCTTC,.,.,15,TRBJ2-1,TRBV12-3/TRBV12-4
CASSHAGRYEQYF,TGTGCCAGCAGCCACGCGGGGAGATACGAGCAGTACTTC,.,.,13,TRBJ2-7,TRBV3-1
CASRSGPGETQYF,TGTGCCAGCAGGTCCGGCCCCGGAGAGACCCAGTACTTC,few,.,13,TRBJ2-5,TRBV12-3/TRBV12-4
CASSQGRTGLGETQYF,TGTGCCAGCAGCCAAGGCCGGACAGGACTAGGGGAGACCCAGTACTTC,few,.,16,TRBJ2-5,TRBV7-3
CASSLASANTEAFF,TGTGCCAGCAGCTTAGCTAGCGCGAACACTGAAGCTTTCTTT,few,.,14,TRBJ1-1,TRBV7-6
CASSYSASTGANVLTF,TGTGCCAGCAGTTACTCCGCCAGCACTGGGGCCAACGTCCTGACTTTC,many,.,16,TRBJ2-6,TRBV6-5
CASSFGGGGLASPLHF,TGTGCCAGCAGTTTCGGAGGGGGCGGTTTGGCTTCACCCCTCCACTTT,few,TRBD1,16,TRBJ1-6,TRBV27
CATSLRTSGRTTQYF,TGTGCCACCAGTCTACGGACTAGCGGACGCACTACGCAGTATTTT,.,TRBD2,15,TRBJ2-3,TRBV24-1
CASSLEFWGIVGETQYF,TGTGCCAGCAGCTTAGAGTTTTGGGGTATCGTTGGCGAGACCCAGTACTTC,few,.,17,TRBJ2-5,TRBV7-2
CASRISGHRKGDYGYTF,TGTGCCAGCAGGATTTCGGGACACCGTAAGGGAGACTATGGCTACACCTTC,.,.,17,TRBJ1-2,TRBV11-2
CASSQQGSGSYEQYF,TGTGCCAGCAGCCAACAGGGGAGTGGATCCTACGAGCAGTACTTC,few,TRBD1,15,TRBJ2-7,TRBV7-9
CASSSAPLERFSFEQFF,TGTGCCAGCAGCTCTGCCCCCCTAGAGCGGTTTTCTTTTGAGCAGTTCTTC,few,.,17,TRBJ2-1,TRBV5-5
CASSVGGAERLRGEKLFF,TGTGCCAGCAGCGTAGGTGGGGCTGAGCGACTTCGTGGAGAAAAACTGTTTTTT,.,.,18,TRBJ1-4,TRBV9
CASSLLGAGGQFF,TGTGCCAGCAGTTTACTCGGGGCAGGTGGTCAGTTCTTC,.,.,13,TRBJ2-1,TRBV28
CSAPLAGGRNEQYF,TGCAGTGCCCCTCTGGCGGGGGGTAGGAACGAGCAGTACTTC,.,TRBD2,14,TRBJ2-7,TRBV20-1
CSANAGRPNTEAFF,TGCAGTGCTAACGCCGGCAGACCGAACACTGAAGCTTTCTTT,.,.,14,TRBJ1-1,TRBV20-1
CASSEGQRISGNTIYF,TGCGCCAGCAGCGAGGGACAGCGGATCTCTGGAAACACCATATATTTT,.,TRBD1,16,TRBJ1-3,TRBV4-1
CSASPSVAGARVPRQETQYF,TGCAGTGCTAGCCCCTCCGTAGCGGGGGCCCGGGTGCCTAGGCAAGAGACCCAGTACTTC,few,TRBD2,20,TRBJ2-5,TRBV20-1
CASSYLRLVGRNTDTQYF,TGTGCCAGCAGTTATTTAAGGTTGGTGGGCCGAAACACAGATACGCAGTATTTT,.,.,18,TRBJ2-3,TRBV6-2/TRBV6-3
CASSRGTASTGTQYF,TGTGCCAGCAGCCGAGGGACGGCTAGCACAGGTACGCAGTATTTT,.,.,15,TRBJ2-3,TRBV7-9